These 21 T cell receptor beta chains were sequenced from one sample in a study of CD8 T cells in ankylosing spondylitis. TCRdb analysed the 5' RACE reads with MiXCR anew, one entry per CDR3 protein. The sample records 220,000 or so distinct CDR3 sequences, roughly a tenth being singletons. Sequenced material: blood, either unsorted or a sorted T cell fraction (not recorded which). These receptor sequences come from a male donor with ankylosing spondylitis or in good health (not recorded which).

This clonotype was recorded at least ten times. The chain links TRBV20-1 to TRBJ2-1; 12 bases match TRBD2. The CDR3 runs 14 residues. J gave up 10 bases and V 1 base, and 5 bases lay outside the gene matches. Germline-derived CDR1 and CDR2 are DFQATT and SNEGSKA (reference sequence). The CDR3 DNA is TGCAGTGCTAGAGCTAGCGGGGGGGCCTGGGAGCAGTTCTTC. Amino acids: CSARASGGAWEQFF.

This clonotype was counted ten times or more. The CDR3 protein is CASSFQGYQYNEQFF. The CDR3 bases are TGCGCCAGCAGCTTTCAGGGCTACCAATACAATGAGCAGTTCTTC. This chain links TRBV5-1 with TRBJ2-1; possible D gene TRBD1, 5 bases. Germline loops: CDR1 SGHRS, CDR2 YFSETQ. Trimming removed 2 bases at V and 4 bases at J, with 13 bases between. The CDR3 is 15 amino acids.

As regards this clonotype: One base away lies a much larger clone, so this may be a sequencing read error. CDR3 coding DNA: TGCAGCGTTGGTCGGGACACCTCTACCTACGAGCAGCACTTC. It codes for CSVGRDTSTYEQHF. The gene calls are TRBV29-1 and TRBJ2-7, with TRBD1 as a possible D gene (6 bases). This CDR3 comprises 14 residues. From germline, CDR1 is SQVTM and CDR2 ANQGSEA.

The chain joins TRBV11-2 to TRBJ1-5; D is ambiguous. CDR3 length: 17 residues. V lost 0 bases and J lost 0, with 12 bases in between. The germline V gene encodes CDR1 SGHAT and CDR2 FQNNGV. The CDR3 bases are TGTGCCAGCAGCTTAGAGGAGGGATTGAATAGCAATCAGCCCCAGCATTTT. Its protein product is CASSLEEGLNSNQPQHF.

This clonotype was picked up a small number of times. V and J are TRBV5-1 and TRBJ2-3; either TRBD1 or TRBD2 may fit D (5 bases each). CDR1 SGHRS and CDR2 YFSETQ come from the germline V gene. The CDR3 covers 15 residues. The V end was cut by 0 bases, the J end by 0 bases, with 8 bases between. The CDR3 loop is CASSLGDGSTDTQYF. The CDR3 region has the DNA TGCGCCAGCAGCTTGGGGGACGGGAGCACAGATACGCAGTATTTT. Using reference TRBV5-1 and TRBJ2-3 for the parts outside the CDR3, the full variable domain is KAGVTQTPRYLIKTRGQQVTLSCSPISGHRSVSWYQQTPGQGLQFLFEYFSETQRNKGNFPGRFSGRQFSNSRSEMNVSTLELGDSALYLCASSLGDGSTDTQYFGPGTRLTVL.

Ten or more counts support this clonotype. V usage is TRBV20-1 and J usage is TRBJ2-1; 9 nucleotides line up with TRBD2. J was trimmed by 4 bases and V by 1 base; bases with no gene match: 2. Per germline, CDR1 DFQATT and CDR2 SNEGSKA (reference sequence). This CDR3 is built from 14 residues. CDR3 loop: CSARGSGGYNEQFF. The CDR3 DNA sequence: TGCAGTGCTAGAGGCAGCGGGGGGTACAATGAGCAGTTCTTC.

This clonotype was observed at least ten times. V is TRBV5-1 and J is TRBJ1-2; TRBD1 matches 7 bases. CDR1 SGHRS and CDR2 YFSETQ come from the germline V gene. The CDR3 length is 15 residues. The V gene end was trimmed by 4 bases and the J gene end by 4 bases; junction bases not matched to a gene: 10. In DNA, the CDR3 is TGCGCCAGCAGCAAAGCTGGGGACAGCTTCTATGGCTACACCTTC. It encodes CASSKAGDSFYGYTF.

This clonotype was recorded at least ten times. The chain links TRBV20-1 to TRBJ1-1, with D tentatively TRBD1 (6 bases). The CDR3 is 12 residues long. Per germline, CDR1 DFQATT and CDR2 SNEGSKA (reference sequence). V lost 5 bases to trimming and J lost 4 bases, with 11 bases between them. The CDR3 sequence: CSARVDSTEAFF. DNA for the CDR3: TGCAGTGCTCGGGTGGACAGCACTGAAGCTTTCTTT.

This clonotype was seen many times. The genes are TRBV7-2 and TRBJ2-3; 7 bases fit TRBD2. The ends lost 5 bases at V and 2 bases at J; junction bases unmatched: 10. Per germline, CDR1 SGHTA and CDR2 FQGNSA. This CDR3 region has 16 residues. The CDR3 here is CASSKGGGAATDTQYF. For the CDR3, the DNA is TGTGCCAGCAGCAAGGGCGGGGGAGCTGCCACAGATACGCAGTATTTT.

A note on this clonotype: One end of the junction is discordant with germline, which a read error may explain. This chain links TRBV10-3 with TRBJ2-3, with 8 bases fitting TRBD1. The germline V gene encodes CDR1 ENHRY and CDR2 SYGVKD. This CDR3 is built from 14 residues. CDR3 DNA sequence: TGTGCCTTCAGACAGGGGCAAGACACAGATGCGCAGTATTTT. It yields the protein CAFRQGQDTDAQYF.

The chain uses TRBV7-9 and TRBJ1-5, with 8 bases fitting TRBD1. Germline-derived CDR1 and CDR2 are SEHNR and FQNEAQ (reference sequence). V dropped 1 base and J dropped 6; count of bases not matched to a gene: 11. This CDR3 has 17 amino acids. As DNA, the CDR3 is TGTGCCAGCAGCTTAGGGGCAGGGGGCGCGGGTATTCAGCCCCAGCATTTT. As protein: CASSLGAGGAGIQPQHF.

This clonotype was recorded a few times. The chain recombines TRBV6-5 with TRBJ2-7; 10 bases fit TRBD2. Germline CDR1 MNHEY, CDR2 SVGAGI. The CDR3 runs 16 residues. J lost 0 bases, V lost 4 bases, and 6 bases had no gene match. The CDR3 region has the DNA TGTGCCAGCAGTTCGGCCCTAGCGGGGGCCTCCTACGAGCAGTACTTC. Amino acids: CASSSALAGASYEQYF.

In this sample, this clonotype turned up many times. The V gene is TRBV7-8, the J gene TRBJ2-1; 7 bases match TRBD2. Per germline, CDR1 SGHVS and CDR2 FQNEAQ. The CDR3 has 14 residues. The J segment lost 7 bases and the V segment lost 5 bases, leaving 8 bases of the junction unmatched. CDR3 DNA sequence: TGTGCCAGCAGCCCATTGGGGGGGGTTAATGAGCAGTTCTTC. Its translation is CASSPLGGVNEQFF.

This clonotype was counted many times. The CDR3 nucleotides are TGTGCCAGCAGCTCGGGGATGACGAGCACCGGGGAGCTGTTTTTT. Protein product: CASSSGMTSTGELFF. This chain joins TRBV2 and TRBJ2-2, with a weak D call TRBD2 (5 bases). This CDR3 has 15 residues. Looked up from germline, CDR1 is SNHLY and CDR2 is FYNNEI. The V end lost 6 bases, the J end lost 4 bases, and 15 bases lay between the germline ends. Looking up the rest from reference TRBV2 and TRBJ2-2 gives the full variable domain: EPEVTQTPSHQVTQMGQEVILRCVPISNHLYFYWYRQILGQKVEFLVSFYNNEISEKSEIFDDQFSVERPDGSNFTLKIRSTKLEDSAMYFCASSSGMTSTGELFFGEGSRLTVL.

CDR3 sequence: CSAEKFGGLSTDTQYF. The CDR3, as DNA: TGCAGTGCCGAGAAGTTTGGGGGGCTAAGCACAGATACGCAGTATTTT. V usage is TRBV20-1 and J usage is TRBJ2-3, with D perhaps TRBD1 or TRBD2 (6 bases each). Trimming took off 6 bases at V and 0 bases at J, with 19 bases between the two ends. Germline-derived CDR1 and CDR2 are DFQATT and SNEGSKA (reference sequence). This CDR3 is 16 amino acids long.

This clonotype was found many times. The chain couples TRBV7-3 to TRBJ2-1; 8 bases are a match to TRBD2. Germline lookup yields CDR1 SGHTA and CDR2 FQGTGA. The CDR3 contains 16 residues. The ends lost 5 bases at V and 3 bases at J; junction bases unmatched: 9. In DNA form, the CDR3 reads TGTGCCAGCAGCACCAATAGCGGGGCCAACTACAATGAGCAGTTCTTC. Translated, it gives CASSTNSGANYNEQFF.

This clonotype was picked up many times. V and J are TRBV11-2 and TRBJ2-5; D might be TRBD2 (5 bases). With 5 bases removed from V and 5 bases from J, the gap between germline ends came to 15 bases. The germline V gene has CDR1 SGHAT and CDR2 FQNNGV. CDR3 length: 14 residues. The CDR3 reads CASSPRAGSETQYF. CDR3 DNA sequence: TGTGCCAGCAGCCCGCGGGCAGGTTCGGAGACCCAGTACTTC.

This clonotype appeared many times. This sequence joins TRBV5-1 and TRBJ2-7; TRBD1 or TRBD2 may be the D gene (5 bases each). V shed 0 bases and J shed 1 base, with 11 bases lying between them. The germline CDR1 and CDR2 sequences are SGHRS and YFSETQ. CDR3 length equals 15 residues. CDR3 amino acids: CASSLGGIQSYEQYF. For the CDR3, the DNA is TGCGCCAGCAGCTTGGGGGGGATCCAGTCCTACGAGCAGTACTTC.

This chain's CDR3 is CASSAGQGREKLFF. The CDR3 nucleotides are TGTGCCAGCAGCGCCGGACAGGGGCGGGAAAAACTGTTTTTT. J is TRBJ1-4 and V is TRBV5-5; TRBD1 matches 9 bases. Germline loops: CDR1 SGHKS, CDR2 YYEKEE (reference sequence). V lost 4 bases and J lost 8; bases outside the gene matches: 6. This CDR3 region has 14 residues.

The chain is built from TRBV3-1 and TRBJ2-7, with TRBD1 as a possible D gene (6 bases). CDR3 length: 16 residues. V was pared by 1 base and J by 0 bases, with 13 bases between. Looked up from germline, CDR1 is LGHDT and CDR2 is YNNKEL (reference sequence). Here the CDR3 DNA reads TGTGCCAGCAGCCAAGTTCAAGGGGGTAGCTCCTACGAGCAGTACTTC. Translation gives CASSQVQGGSSYEQYF.

The chain carries TRBV12-3 or TRBV12-4 and TRBJ2-5; TRBD2 matches at 7 bases. Germline trimming cut 3 bases from V and 4 bases from J; bases unmatched to any gene: 8. There are 15 residues in the CDR3. CDR3 in amino acids: CASSLALAVGETQYF. CDR3 DNA sequence: TGTGCCAGCAGTTTGGCGCTAGCGGTGGGAGAGACCCAGTACTTC.